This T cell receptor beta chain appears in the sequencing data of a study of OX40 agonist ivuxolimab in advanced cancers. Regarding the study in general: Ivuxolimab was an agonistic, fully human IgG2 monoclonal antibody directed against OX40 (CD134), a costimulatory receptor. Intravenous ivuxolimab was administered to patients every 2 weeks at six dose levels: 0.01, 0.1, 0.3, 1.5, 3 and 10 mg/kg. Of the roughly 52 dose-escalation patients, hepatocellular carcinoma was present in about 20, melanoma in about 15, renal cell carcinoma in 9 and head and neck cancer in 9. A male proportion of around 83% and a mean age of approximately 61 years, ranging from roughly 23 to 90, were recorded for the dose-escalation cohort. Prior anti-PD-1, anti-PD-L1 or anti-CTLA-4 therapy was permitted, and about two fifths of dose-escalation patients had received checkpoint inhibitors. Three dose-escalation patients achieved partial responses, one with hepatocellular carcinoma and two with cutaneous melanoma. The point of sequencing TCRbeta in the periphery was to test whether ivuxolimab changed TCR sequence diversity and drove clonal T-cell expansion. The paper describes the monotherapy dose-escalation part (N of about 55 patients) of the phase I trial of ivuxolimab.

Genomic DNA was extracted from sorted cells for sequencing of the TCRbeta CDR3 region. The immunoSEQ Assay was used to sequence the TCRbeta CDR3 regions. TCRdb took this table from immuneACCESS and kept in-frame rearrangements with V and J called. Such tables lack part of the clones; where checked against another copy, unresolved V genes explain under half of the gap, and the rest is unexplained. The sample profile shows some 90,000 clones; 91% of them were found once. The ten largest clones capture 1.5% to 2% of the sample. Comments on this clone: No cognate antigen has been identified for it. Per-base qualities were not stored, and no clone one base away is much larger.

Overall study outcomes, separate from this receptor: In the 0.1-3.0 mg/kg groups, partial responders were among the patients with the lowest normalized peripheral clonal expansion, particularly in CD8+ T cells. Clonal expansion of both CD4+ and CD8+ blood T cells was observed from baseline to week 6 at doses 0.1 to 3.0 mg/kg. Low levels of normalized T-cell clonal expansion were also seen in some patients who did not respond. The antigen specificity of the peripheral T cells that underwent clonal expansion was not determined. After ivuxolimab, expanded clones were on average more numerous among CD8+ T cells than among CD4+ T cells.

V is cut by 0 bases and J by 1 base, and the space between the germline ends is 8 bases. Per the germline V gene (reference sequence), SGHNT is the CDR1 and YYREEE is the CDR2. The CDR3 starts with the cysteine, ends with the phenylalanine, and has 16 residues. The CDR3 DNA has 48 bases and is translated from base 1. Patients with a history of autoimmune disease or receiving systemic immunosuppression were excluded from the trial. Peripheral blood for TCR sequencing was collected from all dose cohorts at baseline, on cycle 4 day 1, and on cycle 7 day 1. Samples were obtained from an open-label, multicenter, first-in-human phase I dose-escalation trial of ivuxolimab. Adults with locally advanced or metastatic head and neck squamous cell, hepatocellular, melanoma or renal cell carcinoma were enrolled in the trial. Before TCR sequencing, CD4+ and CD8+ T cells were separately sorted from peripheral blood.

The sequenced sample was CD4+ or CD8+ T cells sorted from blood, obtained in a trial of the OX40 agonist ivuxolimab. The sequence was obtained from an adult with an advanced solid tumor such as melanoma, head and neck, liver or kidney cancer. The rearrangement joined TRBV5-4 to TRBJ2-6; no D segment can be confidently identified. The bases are TGTGCCAGCAGCTTGGGACCCCTATCTGGGGCCAACGTCCTGACTTTC. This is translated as CASSLGPLSGANVLTF.